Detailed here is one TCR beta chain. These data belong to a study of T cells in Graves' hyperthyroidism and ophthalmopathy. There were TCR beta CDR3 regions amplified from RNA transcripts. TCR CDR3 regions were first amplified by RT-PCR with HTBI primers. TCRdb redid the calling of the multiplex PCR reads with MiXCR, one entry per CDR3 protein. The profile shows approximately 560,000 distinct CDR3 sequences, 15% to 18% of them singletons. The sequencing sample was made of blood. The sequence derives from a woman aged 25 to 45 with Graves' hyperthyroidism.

The CDR3: CASSLGPGAHQPQHF. CDR3 nucleotides: TGTGCCAGCAGCTTGGGACCCGGGGCTCATCAGCCCCAGCATTTT. The chain joins TRBV5-8 to TRBJ1-5; D might be TRBD1 (5 bases). Germline CDR1 and CDR2: SGHTS and YDEGEE. This CDR3 has 15 residues. Trimming shortened V by 0 bases and J by 5 bases, and 12 bases separated the two germline ends.